Listed below are T cell receptor beta chains from one sample, sequenced in a study of CD8+ T cells in alopecia areata. The data were produced by immunoSEQ multiplex PCR, yet TCRdb's version contains in-frame clones alone and is incomplete. In the table there are about 150,000 clones, about nine tenths of which are singletons. Sample: CD8+ T cells sorted from blood, taken at week 0. These TCRs come from a human donor with alopecia areata. Both conserved end residues are part of each CDR3. D genes are given only for firm matches. Only some rows state a clone size, as once, few, many or a class for expanded clones.

TRBV5-4	.	TRBD1	16	TRBJ1-1	CASRTVRDSMNTEAFF	TGTGCCAGCAGGACCGTACGGGACAGCATGAACACTGAAGCTTTCTTT
TRBV6-6	.	TRBD2	12	TRBJ2-7	CASGLAVYEQYF	TGTGCCAGCGGGCTAGCGGTGTACGAGCAGTACTTC
TRBV18	.	.	19	TRBJ2-1	CASSPPLMGGPILPNEQFF	TGTGCCAGCTCACCACCGTTAATGGGGGGGCCCATCCTCCCGAATGAGCAGTTCTTC
TRBV6-6	few	.	13	TRBJ1-2	CASSYLASYGYTF	TGTGCCAGCAGTTATTTGGCCAGCTACGGCTACACCTTC
TRBV2	.	.	12	TRBJ2-5	CASMNKKETQYF	TGTGCCAGCATGAACAAAAAAGAGACCCAGTACTTC
TRBV27	.	.	12	TRBJ2-3	CASSHPPDTQYF	TGTGCCAGCAGTCACCCCCCGGATACGCAGTATTTT
TRBV29-1	.	.	13	TRBJ1-2	CSAGGDGVYGYTF	TGCAGCGCAGGCGGGGACGGCGTTTATGGCTACACCTTC
TRBV7-9	.	.	13	TRBJ1-2	CASSRGANYGYTF	TGTGCCAGCAGCCGCGGGGCTAACTATGGCTACACCTTC
TRBV6-6	.	.	13	TRBJ2-7	CASSYQGADEQYF	TGTGCCAGCAGTTACCAGGGCGCGGACGAGCAGTACTTC
TRBV7-8	.	TRBD1	14	TRBJ2-7	CASSPRQGSDEQYF	TGTGCCAGCAGCCCCCGACAGGGAAGCGACGAGCAGTACTTC
TRBV19	.	TRBD2	15	TRBJ2-1	CASSLWGGAGNEQFF	TGTGCCAGTAGTCTCTGGGGGGGAGCAGGAAATGAGCAGTTCTTC
TRBV7-2	.	.	13	TRBJ1-1	CASSSGKFTEAFF	TGTGCCAGCAGCTCAGGGAAGTTCACTGAAGCTTTCTTT
TRBV11-2	.	.	15	TRBJ1-3	CASSLDRSAGNTIYF	TGTGCCAGCAGCTTGGATAGATCGGCTGGAAACACCATATATTTT
TRBV6-5	.	.	13	TRBJ1-2	CASSYGGFYGYTF	TGTGCCAGCAGTTACGGCGGTTTCTATGGCTACACCTTC
TRBV11-2	.	.	17	TRBJ1-1	CASSLGVGLPGATEAFF	TGTGCCAGCAGCCTAGGCGTGGGACTCCCCGGGGCCACTGAAGCTTTCTTT
TRBV29-1	.	.	14	TRBJ1-1	CSVNGGLLNTGAFF	TGCAGCGTTAATGGGGGGCTCTTGAACACTGGAGCTTTCTTT
TRBV27	.	.	13	TRBJ2-2	CASSLFNTGELFF	TGTGCCAGCAGTTTATTCAACACCGGGGAGCTGTTTTTT
TRBV13	.	.	15	TRBJ2-3	CASSPDGTVRDTQYF	TGTGCCAGCAGCCCTGATGGGACGGTAAGAGATACGCAGTATTTT